This entry features one TCR beta chain sequence. The target antigen is unknown. PCR was performed a second time for roughly 7 to 12 cycles using a sample-barcoded 5' primer and a J-beta primer mix. MiXCR, applied by TCRdb to the 5' RACE reads, yields one record per CDR3 protein. The repertoire has approximately 600,000 distinct CDR3 sequences, roughly 53% of them found once; the top ten carry roughly 34%. V shed 4 bases and J shed 5 bases, with 18 bases lying between them. Per germline, CDR1 DFQATT and CDR2 SNEGSKA (reference sequence). This CDR3 contains 15 residues. The data derive from a study of blood T cells in healthy people across ages. Across the whole study: Capture by template switching was about one barcoded beta molecule per two T cells.

Study-wide points: Naive T cell percentage showed a strong correlation with the diversity of TCR beta. Long-lived donors had more naive CD4+ cells and higher diversity than aged donors.

The sequence derives from a man aged 60 to 75 in good health. Sequenced input: blood. This chain connects TRBV20-1 to TRBJ1-5; D remains ambiguous. DNA of the CDR3: TGCAGTGCTACCCGTAATGGGGTATCGGATCAGCCCCAGCATTTT. Its protein product is CSATRNGVSDQPQHF.